This is a list of T cell receptor beta chains from one sample in a study of blood T cell repertoires in COVID-19. Sequencing was performed with immunoSEQ multiplex PCR; in TCRdb, only in-frame clones are kept and a portion is missing. The sample has approximately 150,000 clones, approximately 80% seen once; the top ten hold roughly 4.9%. Sequencing was carried out using PBMCs or T cells enriched from blood (not recorded which). These receptors came from a man aged 65-85 years who had been exposed to COVID-19. CDR3s include the opening cysteine and the closing phenylalanine or tryptophan. The order of the fields is clone size, J gene, V gene, D gene, CDR3 protein, CDR3 DNA. A D gene is named only where the DNA matches it firmly. The size of a clone is reported for some rows only, either as once, few or many, or as a class for expanded clones.

clone_size: NA; j_call: TRBJ1-2; v_call: TRBV27; d_call: NA; cdr3_aa: CASSRTANYGYTF; cdr3_nt: TGTGCCAGCAGTCGGACAGCAAACTATGGCTACACCTTC
clone_size: NA; j_call: TRBJ1-2; v_call: TRBV19; d_call: TRBD1; cdr3_aa: CASRGGLANYGYTF; cdr3_nt: TGTGCCAGTAGAGGGGGCCTAGCTAACTATGGCTACACCTTC
clone_size: once; j_call: TRBJ1-5; v_call: TRBV19; d_call: TRBD1; cdr3_aa: CASTPKTGSNQPQHF; cdr3_nt: TGTGCCAGTACCCCCAAGACAGGGAGCAATCAGCCCCAGCATTTT
clone_size: NA; j_call: TRBJ2-7; v_call: TRBV7-2; d_call: TRBD2; cdr3_aa: CASSSRTSGTYEQYF; cdr3_nt: TGTGCCAGCAGCTCAAGGACTAGCGGGACTTACGAGCAGTACTTC
clone_size: NA; j_call: TRBJ1-2; v_call: TRBV29-1; d_call: TRBD1; cdr3_aa: CSVTGQNYYGYTF; cdr3_nt: TGCAGCGTTACGGGACAGAACTATTATGGCTACACCTTC
clone_size: once; j_call: TRBJ2-1; v_call: TRBV24-1; d_call: NA; cdr3_aa: CATSGGASKLAATTGQFF; cdr3_nt: TGTGCCACCAGTGGGGGGGCGTCTAAGCTAGCGGCTACCACGGGGCAGTTCTTC
clone_size: NA; j_call: TRBJ2-7; v_call: TRBV6-5; d_call: NA; cdr3_aa: CASRIDSGDLYEQYF; cdr3_nt: TGTGCCAGCAGAATCGACTCAGGGGATTTATACGAGCAGTACTTC
clone_size: few; j_call: TRBJ2-2; v_call: TRBV5-6; d_call: TRBD1; cdr3_aa: CASRRQGVDTGELFF; cdr3_nt: TGTGCCAGCAGGCGACAGGGGGTCGACACCGGGGAGCTGTTTTTT
clone_size: NA; j_call: TRBJ2-7; v_call: TRBV6-5; d_call: NA; cdr3_aa: CASSKSTITYEQYF; cdr3_nt: TGTGCCAGCAGTAAGTCGACTATCACCTACGAGCAGTACTTC
clone_size: NA; j_call: TRBJ2-5; v_call: TRBV6-5; d_call: NA; cdr3_aa: CASSPRTVSQETQYF; cdr3_nt: TGTGCCAGCAGTCCACGGACAGTGAGCCAAGAGACCCAGTACTTC
clone_size: NA; j_call: TRBJ1-2; v_call: TRBV4-3; d_call: NA; cdr3_aa: CASSQTLALGYTF; cdr3_nt: TGCGCCAGCAGCCAGACCCTAGCGCTTGGCTACACCTTC
clone_size: NA; j_call: TRBJ2-5; v_call: TRBV5-6; d_call: TRBD1; cdr3_aa: CASSSGTGQLGTQYF; cdr3_nt: TGTGCCAGCAGCTCGGGGACAGGCCAGCTGGGGACCCAGTACTTC
clone_size: NA; j_call: TRBJ2-3; v_call: TRBV29-1; d_call: NA; cdr3_aa: CSVEGGRFSTDTQYF; cdr3_nt: TGCAGCGTTGAGGGAGGTAGATTTAGCACAGATACGCAGTATTTT
clone_size: NA; j_call: TRBJ2-1; v_call: TRBV19; d_call: NA; cdr3_aa: CASSIGWGREQFF; cdr3_nt: TGTGCCAGTAGTATAGGCTGGGGCAGGGAGCAGTTCTTC